The 28 T cell receptor beta chains below all came from one sample that was sequenced in a study of blood T cell repertoires in COVID-19 (dated by TCRdb to the early 2020s). Library preparation employed the immunoSEQ multiplex PCR assay. What TCRdb holds here is the immuneACCESS table cut down to in-frame rearrangements. Part of the clones is not present; checked against another copy, under half of the missing clones reflect an unresolved V gene, and the others are unexplained. A total of approximately 100,000 clones appear in this sample, about 91% of them only once. Together, the top ten hold more than 4.5% of the sample. Sequencing was carried out using peripheral blood. The receptors were sampled from a woman older than 75 with active COVID-19.

The chain is built from TRBV5-6 and TRBJ2-1; 7 bases agree with TRBD1. CDR3 length: 15 residues. Germline V gives CDR1 SGHDT, CDR2 YYEEEE. V lost 4 bases, J lost 4 bases, and 8 bases stayed unmatched. The CDR3 is CASSRPGTEYNEQFF. The DNA for the CDR3 is TGTGCCAGCAGCCGACCCGGGACAGAATACAATGAGCAGTTCTTC.

J is TRBJ2-5 and V is TRBV7-2; 8 bases are shared with TRBD2. CDR3 length equals 13 residues. The trim removed 5 bases at V and 9 bases at J, leaving 8 bases unmatched. Germline CDR1 SGHTA, CDR2 FQGNSA. The DNA of the CDR3 is TGTGCCAGCAGCCCGGGACTAGGGGATGCCCAGTACTTC. Its translation is CASSPGLGDAQYF.

This clone was found once. The chain carries TRBV28 and TRBJ1-4, with D unresolved. Germline CDR1 is MDHEN and CDR2 is SYDVKM. This CDR3 region has 14 residues. V was trimmed by 5 bases and J by 5 bases, leaving 12 bases between them. The CDR3 protein is CASSPPGVNEKLFF. As DNA, the CDR3 is TGTGCCAGCAGTCCACCAGGCGTAAATGAAAAACTGTTTTTT.

This clone was detected only once. The rearrangement uses TRBV9 and TRBJ2-1; 8 bases align to TRBD1. Germline loops: CDR1 SGDLS, CDR2 YYNGEE. V shed 4 bases and J 8 bases; nucleotides not matched to a gene: 5. The CDR3 runs to 13 residues. As DNA, the CDR3 is TGTGCCAGCAGCTTACAGGGGGACGATGAGCAGTTCTTC. This translates into CASSLQGDDEQFF.

The chain links TRBV6-5 to TRBJ2-5, with D maybe TRBD1 (5 bases). Germline CDR1 MNHEY, CDR2 SVGAGI. This CDR3 has 14 amino acids. Trimming left V 4 bases short and J 5 bases short, with 14 bases between. The CDR3 here is CASSWEGDWETQYF. Written as DNA, the CDR3 is TGTGCCAGCAGTTGGGAAGGGGATTGGGAGACCCAGTACTTC.

The V call is TRBV18, the J call TRBJ2-5; 9 positions agree with TRBD1. This CDR3 contains 15 residues. With 3 bases clipped from V and 4 bases from J, the junction kept 6 bases outside the gene matches. Germline CDR1 is KGHSH and CDR2 is LQKENI. The CDR3 bases are TGTGCCAGCTCACCTGGGACAGGGAAATTAGAGACCCAGTACTTC. It encodes CASSPGTGKLETQYF.

This clone was counted a single time. The genes are TRBV5-4 and TRBJ2-7; 9 bases match TRBD2. V shed 4 bases, J shed 6 bases, and the junction held 17 bases outside the gene matches. Germline loops: CDR1 SGHNT, CDR2 YYREEE (reference sequence). The CDR3 length is 17 residues. CDR3 residues: CASSLHPMGGRAIEQYF. CDR3 nucleotides: TGTGCCAGCAGCCTCCACCCTATGGGCGGGAGGGCCATCGAGCAGTACTTC.

CDR3 bases: TGTGCCAGCAGCTTAAACGCAGGAAAGGCCGGGGAGCTGTTTTTT. This encodes CASSLNAGKAGELFF. V is TRBV7-3 and J is TRBJ2-2; no firm D call. V was shortened by 1 base and J by 6 bases, with 12 bases between the two germline ends. The CDR3 is 15 amino acids. CDR1 SGHTA and CDR2 FQGTGA come from the germline V gene.

The V and J genes are TRBV19 and TRBJ2-7; 7 bases are shared with TRBD1. Germline CDR1 is LNHDA and CDR2 is SQIVND (reference sequence). V shed 5 bases, J shed 3 bases, and the junction held 10 bases outside the gene matches. This CDR3 has 15 amino acids. The CDR3 region is CASSLIQGDRYEQYF. The CDR3 DNA reads TGTGCCAGTAGTTTAATTCAGGGGGATCGCTACGAGCAGTACTTC.

The chain joins TRBV28 to TRBJ1-6; TRBD1 matches at 7 bases. The CDR3 totals 14 residues. The germline V gene encodes CDR1 MDHEN and CDR2 SYDVKM. With 6 bases clipped from V and 9 bases from J, the junction kept 8 bases outside the gene matches. The CDR3 region is CASRVQGESSPLHF. CDR3 coding DNA: TGTGCCAGCAGAGTCCAGGGGGAGTCTTCACCCCTCCACTTT.

The chain carries TRBV19 and TRBJ2-1, with 8 bases aligning to TRBD2. V dropped 10 bases and J dropped 3; count of bases not matched to a gene: 11. Looked up from germline, CDR1 is LNHDA and CDR2 is SQIVND (reference sequence). The CDR3 extends over 15 amino acids. This CDR3 reads CATTRGGEDYNEQFF. CDR3 coding DNA: TGTGCCACCACACGGGGGGGGGAGGACTACAATGAGCAGTTCTTC.

The chain recombines TRBV24-1 with TRBJ2-3; possible D gene TRBD2, 6 bases. The CDR3 spans 13 residues. Trimming cost V 11 bases and J 2 bases, with 13 bases left between them. Germline lookup yields CDR1 KGHDR and CDR2 SFDVKD. In DNA, the CDR3 is TGTGCCAGCGGGGCGGGGACCACAGATACGCAGTATTTT. It yields the protein CASGAGTTDTQYF.

As for this clone: Additional DNA sequences in this sample encode the identical CDR3. The CDR3 bases are TGTGCCAGTAGTCTGGACTACTCCTACAATGAGCAGTTCTTC. Its protein is CASSLDYSYNEQFF. The V call is TRBV19, the J call TRBJ2-1; a weak D match, TRBD2 (6 bases). This CDR3 has 14 residues. V was clipped by 5 bases and J by 0 bases, with 8 bases between them. The V gene's germline CDR1 is LNHDA and CDR2 SQIVND (reference sequence).

V is TRBV27 and J is TRBJ1-5; D ambiguous. The CDR3 extends over 14 amino acids. The germline V gene has CDR1 MNHEY and CDR2 SMNVEV (reference sequence). Trimming removed 6 bases from V and 0 bases from J, with 9 bases in between. CDR3 protein: CASRPQSSNQPQHF. Written as DNA, the CDR3 is TGTGCCAGCAGGCCACAGAGTAGCAATCAGCCCCAGCATTTT.

The rearrangement joins TRBV4-2 to TRBJ2-3, with 10 bases lining up with TRBD2. The CDR3 totals 17 residues. Germline assignment: CDR1 LGHNA and CDR2 YNFKEQ. V dropped 4 bases and J dropped 2; count of bases not matched to a gene: 9. The CDR3 nucleotides are TGTGCCAGCAGCCTCAGGACTAGCGGTGGAAACACAGATACGCAGTATTTT. Translated: CASSLRTSGGNTDTQYF.

This chain joins TRBV19 and TRBJ2-2, with D perhaps matching TRBD1 (6 bases). The ends were cut back, 5 bases at V and 1 base at J, with 17 bases in the middle. The CDR3 spans 17 residues. Germline V gene data show CDR1 as LNHDA and CDR2 as SQIVND (reference sequence). The CDR3 is CASSLIPLGGNTGELFF. The CDR3 bases are TGTGCCAGTAGTCTCATCCCTCTAGGGGGGAACACCGGGGAGCTGTTTTTT. Based on the CDR3 plus reference TRBV19 and TRBJ2-2, the full variable domain is DGGITQSPKYLFRKEGQNVTLSCEQNLNHDAMYWYRQDPGQGLRLIYYSQIVNDFQKGDIAEGYSVSREKKESFPLTVTSAQKNPTAFYLCASSLIPLGGNTGELFFGEGSRLTVL.

The gene calls are TRBV28 and TRBJ1-6; D is undetermined. The CDR3 has 12 residues. Looked up from germline, CDR1 is MDHEN and CDR2 is SYDVKM. With 7 bases removed from V and 4 bases from J, the gap between germline ends came to 5 bases. This CDR3 reads CASINYNSPLHF. The DNA of the CDR3 is TGTGCCAGCATCAATTATAATTCACCCCTCCACTTT.

The J gene is TRBJ2-7, the V gene TRBV28, with D possibly matching TRBD1 (5 bases). Between the trimmed V and J ends, which lost 5 bases and 2 bases, there was a span of 19 bases. The germline V gene encodes CDR1 MDHEN and CDR2 SYDVKM. The CDR3 loop spans 16 amino acids. DNA for the CDR3: TGTGCCAGCAGTCTGTCTGCTAGGACAAATACCTACGAGCAGTACTTC. Its translation is CASSLSARTNTYEQYF.

The CDR3 sequence is CSASLARQETQYF. The CDR3 nucleotides read TGCAGTGCTAGTTTAGCACGGCAAGAGACCCAGTACTTC. The chain has TRBV20-1 and TRBJ2-5, with D uncertain. Trimming left V 3 bases short and J 2 bases short, with 10 bases between. This CDR3 region has 13 residues. The germline gives CDR1 DFQATT, CDR2 SNEGSKA (reference sequence).

This chain joins TRBV15 and TRBJ2-3, with TRBD1 identical over 9 bases. Germline loops: CDR1 LNHNV, CDR2 YYDKDF (reference sequence). The CDR3 runs 16 residues. J lost 6 bases, V lost 6 bases, and 13 bases had no gene match. CDR3 in amino acids: CATRRTGAPVGDTQYF. The CDR3 coding sequence is TGTGCCACCAGAAGGACAGGGGCGCCCGTTGGGGATACGCAGTATTTT. The variable domain in full, with the rest retrieved from reference TRBV15 and TRBJ2-3, is DAMVIQNPRYQVTQFGKPVTLSCSQTLNHNVMYWYQQKSSQAPKLLFHYYDKDFNNEADTPDNFQSRRPNTSFCFLDIRSPGLGDTAMYLCATRRTGAPVGDTQYFGPGTRLTVL.

This sequence joins TRBV3-1 (or the pseudogene TRBV3-2) and TRBJ2-1; 15 nucleotides line up with TRBD2. Germline-derived CDR1 and CDR2 are LGHDT and YNNKEL (reference sequence). Germline trimming cut 9 bases from V and 8 bases from J; bases unmatched to any gene: 11. The CDR3 is 16 amino acids. The CDR3 loop is CAREPRTSGRGDEQFF. The CDR3 DNA reads as TGTGCCAGAGAACCCAGGACTAGCGGGAGGGGTGATGAGCAGTTCTTC.

The chain couples TRBV6-2 or TRBV6-3 to TRBJ1-3, with a weak D call TRBD1 (5 bases). The length of the CDR3 is 15 residues. V was cut by 4 bases and J by 2 bases, with 12 bases left in between. The germline gives CDR1 MNHEY, CDR2 SVGEGT. This CDR3 is CASSSRSGAGNTIYF. The CDR3 DNA reads TGTGCCAGCAGTTCGAGGTCGGGGGCTGGAAACACCATATATTTT.

This chain joins TRBV29-1 and TRBJ1-1; no definite D call. Germline V gene data show CDR1 as SQVTM and CDR2 as ANQGSEA. The ends were cut back, 3 bases at V and 1 base at J, with 9 bases in the middle. The length of the CDR3 is 13 residues. This CDR3 reads CSVDRGGNTEAFF. The CDR3 coding sequence is TGCAGCGTTGACCGGGGTGGGAACACTGAAGCTTTCTTT.

This chain links TRBV28 with TRBJ1-2; TRBD1 agrees at 7 bases. The CDR3 consists of 14 residues. The germline V gene encodes CDR1 MDHEN and CDR2 SYDVKM. After removal of 2 bases from V and 4 bases from J, the junction contained 4 bases not matched to a gene. This CDR3 reads CASSLATGTYGYTF. In DNA form, the CDR3 reads TGTGCCAGCAGTTTAGCGACAGGGACCTATGGCTACACCTTC.

This clone occurred once. This sequence joins TRBV14 and TRBJ1-3, with D perhaps TRBD1 (5 bases). In germline, CDR1 is SGHDN, CDR2 FVKESK. CDR3 size: 16 residues. V lost 6 bases, J lost 0 bases, and 15 bases lay in between. CDR3 bases: TGTGCCAGCAGTCGCGTTGGGGGGATCTCTGGAAACACCATATATTTT. Amino acids: CASSRVGGISGNTIYF.

DNA of the CDR3: TGTGCCAGCAGGCGACAGGGGGCCTACGAGCAGTACTTC. As protein: CASRRQGAYEQYF. V and J are TRBV27 and TRBJ2-7, with 9 bases identical to TRBD1. CDR1 MNHEY and CDR2 SMNVEV come from the germline V gene (reference sequence). The trim removed 6 bases at V and 2 bases at J, leaving 2 bases unmatched. The CDR3 runs to 13 residues.

V is TRBV3-1 (or the pseudogene TRBV3-2) and J is TRBJ1-1; no reliable D call. Trimming removed 4 bases at V and 2 bases at J, with 8 bases between. In germline, CDR1 is LGHDT, CDR2 YNNKEL (reference sequence). This CDR3 comprises 13 residues. CDR3 residues: CASSLQANTEAFF. The CDR3 DNA reads as TGTGCCAGCAGCCTCCAAGCTAACACTGAAGCTTTCTTT.

The V call is TRBV2, the J call TRBJ2-1; 11 positions agree with TRBD2. This CDR3 region has 14 residues. V dropped 3 bases and J dropped 9; count of bases not matched to a gene: 4. Germline V gives CDR1 SNHLY, CDR2 FYNNEI. CDR3 sequence reads: CASSELLAGGEQFF. CDR3 nucleotides: TGTGCCAGCAGTGAGTTGCTAGCGGGAGGTGAGCAGTTCTTC.